The clone carrying this T cell receptor beta chain was seen more than once but under ten times. The antigen is unknown. This sample stems from a study of response to subunit inactivated influenza vaccine. The CDR3 has 18 amino acids. CDR1 is SGHAT and CDR2 is FQDESV in the germline V gene (reference sequence). V was clipped by 3 bases and J by 0 bases, with 17 bases between them. Findings of the study overall: The authors suggested that every seasonal influenza vaccination recruits few new T cells.

Each CDR3 protein gets one entry after TCRdb re-called the RT-PCR reads with MiXCR. Here the sample spans roughly 500,000 distinct CDR3 sequences, around a quarter being singletons. These data were also reused for a study on T cells expressing NK-cell markers. As that report states: For TCR beta, cDNA was produced by 5'RACE template switching with UMIs. Each TCR beta repertoire originated in sorted T cells that were CD3+CD56+NKG2C+, CD3+CD56+NKG2C- or CD3+CD56-NKG2C+. Among CD8+ T cells from six donors, dominant NKG2C+ clonotypes accounted for about 1.0-7.0%.

The specimen was CD4+ T cells sorted from PBMCs, collected 11 to 12 days after vaccination. The rearrangement joins TRBV11-1 to TRBJ1-4; D possibly corresponds to TRBD1 (5 bases). The clonotype was recovered from a man aged 45 to 65 who received an inactivated influenza vaccine. Here the CDR3 DNA reads TGTGCCAGCAGCTTGGCAGGGACCCTACTTACAACTAATGAAAAACTGTTTTTT. This codes for CASSLAGTLLTTNEKLFF.